What follows describes a single T cell receptor (beta chain). These data are taken from a study of blood T cell repertoires in COVID-19. For the study at large: Donors in the United States, Italy and Spain gave samples during acute or convalescent COVID-19. Nucleic acid was either cDNA or gDNA, and it came from T cells, B-cell-depleted T cells, or PBMCs.

In the original workflow: Estimation of nucleated cell counts relied on the amplification of reference gene primers. Method: immunoSEQ multiplex PCR; TCRdb's copy keeps in-frame clones and lacks some. V and J calls plus clone size are reproduced from that table; the DNA served to infer D and trimming. The top ten hold roughly 2% of the sample, which has 120,000 or so clones, about 70% seen once. The CDR3 totals 15 residues. V shed 5 bases and J 8 bases; nucleotides not matched to a gene: 9. The germline gives CDR1 MNHEY, CDR2 SMNVEV (reference sequence). The receptor was isolated from a woman in her seventies with acute or convalescent COVID-19. The chain is built from TRBV27 and TRBJ1-4; TRBD1 matches at 9 bases. Sequencing was done on a sample of peripheral blood. In DNA, the CDR3 is TGTGCCAGCAGTCGGGGGACAGGGCAGGGGGAAAAACTGTTTTTT. Translating it yields CASSRGTGQGEKLFF.